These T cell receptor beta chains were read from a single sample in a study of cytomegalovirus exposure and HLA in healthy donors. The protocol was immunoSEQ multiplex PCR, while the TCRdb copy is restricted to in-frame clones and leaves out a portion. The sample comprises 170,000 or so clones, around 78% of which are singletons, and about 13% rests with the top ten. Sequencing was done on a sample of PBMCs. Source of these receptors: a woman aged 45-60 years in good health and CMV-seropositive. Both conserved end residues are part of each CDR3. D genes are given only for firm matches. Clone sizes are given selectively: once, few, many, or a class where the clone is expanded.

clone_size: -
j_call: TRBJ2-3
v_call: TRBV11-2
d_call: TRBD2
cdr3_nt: TGTGCCAGCAGCTCAGAGGGTAGCGGGGGGGCTGAGTATTTT
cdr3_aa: CASSSEGSGGAEYF

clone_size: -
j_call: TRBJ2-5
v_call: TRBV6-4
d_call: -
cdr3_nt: TGTGCCAGCACGTCGAGGCGCGGGCCCCGTCCCCAGTACTTC
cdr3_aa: CASTSRRGPRPQYF

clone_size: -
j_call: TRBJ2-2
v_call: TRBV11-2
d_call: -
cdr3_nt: TGTGCCAGCACCTACAGGGTCACCGGGGAGCTGTTTTTT
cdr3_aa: CASTYRVTGELFF

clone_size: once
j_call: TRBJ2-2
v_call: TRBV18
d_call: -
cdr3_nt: TGTGCCAGCTCACCACCAACGGGAATAGACACCGGGGAGCTGTTTTTT
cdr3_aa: CASSPPTGIDTGELFF

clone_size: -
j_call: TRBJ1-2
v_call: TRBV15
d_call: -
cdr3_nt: TGTGCCACCAGCAGAGATGACAGCCCGGGGGGCTATGGCTACACCTTC
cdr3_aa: CATSRDDSPGGYGYTF

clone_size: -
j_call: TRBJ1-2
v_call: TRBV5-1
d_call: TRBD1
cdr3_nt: TGCGCCAGCAGCTCCGGACAGGGAGCTCAGTATGGCTACACCTTC
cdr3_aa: CASSSGQGAQYGYTF

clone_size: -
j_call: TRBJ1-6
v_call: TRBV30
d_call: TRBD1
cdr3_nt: TGTGCCTGGAGTGGTACAGGGGATTGGGATTCACCCCTCCACTTT
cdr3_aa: CAWSGTGDWDSPLHF

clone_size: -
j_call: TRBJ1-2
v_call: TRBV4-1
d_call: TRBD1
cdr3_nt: TGCGCCAGCAGCCAGGGGGCCCGACAGGGACGGGGAAACTATGGCTACACCTTC
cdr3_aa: CASSQGARQGRGNYGYTF

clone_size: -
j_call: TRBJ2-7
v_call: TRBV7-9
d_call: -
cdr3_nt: TGTGCCAGCAGCGCCACCCCCATTAAATCGCGGCAGTACTTC
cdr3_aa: CASSATPIKSRQYF

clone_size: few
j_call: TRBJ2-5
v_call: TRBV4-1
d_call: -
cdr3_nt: TGCGCCAGCAGCCAAGACCCTTACCAAGAGACCCAGTACTTC
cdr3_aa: CASSQDPYQETQYF

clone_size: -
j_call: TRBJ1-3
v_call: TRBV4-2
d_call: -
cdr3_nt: TGTGCCAGCAGCCAAGTGATAGGGGCCGGAAACACCATATATTTT
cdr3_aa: CASSQVIGAGNTIYF

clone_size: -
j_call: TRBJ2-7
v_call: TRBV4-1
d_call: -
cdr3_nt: TGCGCCAGCAGCGCGACAGGACCGTTCTACGAGCAGTACTTC
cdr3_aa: CASSATGPFYEQYF

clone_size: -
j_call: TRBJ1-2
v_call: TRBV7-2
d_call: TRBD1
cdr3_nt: TGTGCCAGCAGCCCGGACAGGGGGCTTGGCTACACCTTC
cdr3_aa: CASSPDRGLGYTF

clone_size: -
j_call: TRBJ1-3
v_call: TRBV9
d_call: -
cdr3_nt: TGTGCCAGCAGCGAAGACAGCTCTGGAAACACCATATATTTT
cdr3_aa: CASSEDSSGNTIYF

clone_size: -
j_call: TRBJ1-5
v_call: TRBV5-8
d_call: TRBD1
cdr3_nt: TGTGCCAGCAGTTCCGGGACAGCTTATTTAAATCAGCCCCAGCATTTT
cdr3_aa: CASSSGTAYLNQPQHF

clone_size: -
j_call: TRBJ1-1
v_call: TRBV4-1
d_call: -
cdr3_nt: TGCGCCAGCAGCCAGGGGGGAGCTGAAGCTTTCTTT
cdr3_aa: CASSQGGAEAFF

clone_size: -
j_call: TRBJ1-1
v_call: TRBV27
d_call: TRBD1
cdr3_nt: TGTGCCAGCAGCCGGACAGGGGCTGAAGCTTTCTTT
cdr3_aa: CASSRTGAEAFF

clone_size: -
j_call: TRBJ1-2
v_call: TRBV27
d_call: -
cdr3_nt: TGTGCCAGCAGTCCACGTAGCAATATCTATGGCTACACCTTC
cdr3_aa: CASSPRSNIYGYTF

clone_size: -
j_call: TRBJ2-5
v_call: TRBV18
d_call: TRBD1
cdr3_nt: TGTGCCAGCTCACCAGTGACAGGGGGAGAGACCCAGTACTTC
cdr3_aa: CASSPVTGGETQYF

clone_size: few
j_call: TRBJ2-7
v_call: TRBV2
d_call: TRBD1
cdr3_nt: TGTGCCAGCAGTGGACAGGGCCACGAGCAGTACTTC
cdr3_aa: CASSGQGHEQYF

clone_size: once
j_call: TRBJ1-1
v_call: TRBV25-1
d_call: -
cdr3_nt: TGTGCCAGCAGTGAGGCGGGGGAAAGGGCTGAAGCTTTCTTT
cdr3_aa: CASSEAGERAEAFF

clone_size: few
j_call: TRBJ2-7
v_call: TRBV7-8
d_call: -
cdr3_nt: TGTGCCAGCAGTCCTTACTTAAGGGGGGGTGTATACGAGCAGTACTTC
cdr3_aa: CASSPYLRGGVYEQYF

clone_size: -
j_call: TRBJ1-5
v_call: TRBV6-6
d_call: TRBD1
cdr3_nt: TGTGCCAGCAGTTACTCCACAGGGGTCCAGCCCCAGCATTTT
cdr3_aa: CASSYSTGVQPQHF

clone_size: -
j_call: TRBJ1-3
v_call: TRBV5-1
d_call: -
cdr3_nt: TGCGCCAGCAGCACCGACACATTAGACACCATATATTTT
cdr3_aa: CASSTDTLDTIYF

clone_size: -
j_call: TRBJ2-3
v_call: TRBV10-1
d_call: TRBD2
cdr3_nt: TGCGCCAGCAGTGAGTCGAAAGGGAGGCTAGCGGGGGGCCGCACAGATACGCAGTATTTT
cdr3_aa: CASSESKGRLAGGRTDTQYF

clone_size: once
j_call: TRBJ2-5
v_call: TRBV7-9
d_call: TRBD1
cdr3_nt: TGTGCCAGCAGCCTTCCGGGACAGGACGTTTTAGAGACCCAGTACTTC
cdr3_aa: CASSLPGQDVLETQYF

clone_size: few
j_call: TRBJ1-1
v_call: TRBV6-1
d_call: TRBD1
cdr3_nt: TGTGCCAGCAGGCAAGACAGGGGGCGTGAAGCTTTCTTT
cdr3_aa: CASRQDRGREAFF

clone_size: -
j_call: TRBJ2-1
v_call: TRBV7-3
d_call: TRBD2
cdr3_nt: TGTGCCAGCAGCTACCGAGCGGGGGAGCAGTTCTTC
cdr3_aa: CASSYRAGEQFF

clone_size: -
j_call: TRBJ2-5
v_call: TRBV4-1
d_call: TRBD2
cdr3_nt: TGCGCCAGCAGCCAAGAGGGGGAGGGAGAGACCCAGTACTTC
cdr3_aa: CASSQEGEGETQYF

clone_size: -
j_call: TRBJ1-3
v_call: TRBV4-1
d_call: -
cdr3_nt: TGTGCCAGCAGCCCAAAGGGGGTGGAGCGCGGAAACACCATATATTTT
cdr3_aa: CASSPKGVERGNTIYF

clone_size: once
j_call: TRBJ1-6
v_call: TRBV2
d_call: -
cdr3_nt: TGTGCCAGCGTTGGGGGCAGCTCCTATAATTCACCCCTCCACTTT
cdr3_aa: CASVGGSSYNSPLHF

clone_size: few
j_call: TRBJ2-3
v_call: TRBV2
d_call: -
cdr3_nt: TGTGCCAGCAGTGAAGACGGGACTAGCACAGATACGCAGTATTTT
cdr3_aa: CASSEDGTSTDTQYF

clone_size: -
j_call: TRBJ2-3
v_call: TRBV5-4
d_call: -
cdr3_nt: TGTGCCAGCAGCTCCAGGGGCCGTGCAGATACGCAGTATTTT
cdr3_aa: CASSSRGRADTQYF

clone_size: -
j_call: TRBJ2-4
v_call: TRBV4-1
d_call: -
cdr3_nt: TGCGCCAGCAGCCAAGAGCTGGGGACACTACTAGCCAAAAACATTCAGTACTTC
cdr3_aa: CASSQELGTLLAKNIQYF

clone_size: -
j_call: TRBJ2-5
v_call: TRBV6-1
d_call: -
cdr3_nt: TGTGCCAGCAGTGAAAATCGGGGGGAGACCCAGTACTTC
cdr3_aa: CASSENRGETQYF

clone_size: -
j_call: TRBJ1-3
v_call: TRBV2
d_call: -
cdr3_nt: TGTGCCAGCAGTGAAACAGGTGGAAACACCATATATTTT
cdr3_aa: CASSETGGNTIYF

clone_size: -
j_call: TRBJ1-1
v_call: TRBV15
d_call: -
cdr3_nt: TGTGCCACCAGCAGAGCCCGGACAATGTGGGACACTGAAGCTTTCTTT
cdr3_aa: CATSRARTMWDTEAFF

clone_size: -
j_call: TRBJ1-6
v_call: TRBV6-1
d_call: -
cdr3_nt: TGTGCCAGCAGTGGGGGACTTCCCCTCCACTTT
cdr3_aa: CASSGGLPLHF

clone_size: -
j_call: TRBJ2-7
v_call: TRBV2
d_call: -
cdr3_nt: TGTGCCAGCAGTGAAGCTGCCGTCCGGGGCGAGCAGTACTTC
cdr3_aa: CASSEAAVRGEQYF

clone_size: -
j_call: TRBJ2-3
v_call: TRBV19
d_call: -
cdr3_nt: TGTGCCAGTTCTATCCGGGACTGGGGTCGGGATACGCAGTATTTT
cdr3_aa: CASSIRDWGRDTQYF

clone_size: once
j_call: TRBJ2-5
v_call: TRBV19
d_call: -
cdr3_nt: TGTGCCAGTAGTATATCTCAGCAAGAGACCCAGTACTTC
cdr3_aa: CASSISQQETQYF

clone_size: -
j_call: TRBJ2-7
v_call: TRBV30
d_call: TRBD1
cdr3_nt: TGTGCCTGGAGCGGGACAGGGCCTTCCTACGAGCAGTACTTC
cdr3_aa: CAWSGTGPSYEQYF

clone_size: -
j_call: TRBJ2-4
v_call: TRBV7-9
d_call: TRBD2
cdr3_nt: TGTGCCAGCAGCTTAGGAGCGGGGGGCATCCTAGCCAAAAACATTCAGTACTTC
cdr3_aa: CASSLGAGGILAKNIQYF

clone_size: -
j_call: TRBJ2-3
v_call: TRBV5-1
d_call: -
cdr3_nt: TGCGCCAGCAGTCCGGGCCCCGCAGGAGGGGGCCCAGATACGCAGTATTTT
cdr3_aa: CASSPGPAGGGPDTQYF

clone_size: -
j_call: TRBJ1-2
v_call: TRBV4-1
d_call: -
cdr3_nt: TGCGCCAGCAGCCAAGAATCCAGAACAGGGACTGGCTACACCTTC
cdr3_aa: CASSQESRTGTGYTF

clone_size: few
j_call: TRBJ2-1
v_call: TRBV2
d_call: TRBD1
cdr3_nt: TGTGCCAGCAGATGGGACAGGGCCGGCTACAATGAGCAGTTCTTC
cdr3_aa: CASRWDRAGYNEQFF

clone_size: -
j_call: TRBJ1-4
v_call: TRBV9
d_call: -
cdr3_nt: TGTGCCAGCAGCCCCTGGGGGCTGAGTAATGAAAAACTGTTTTTT
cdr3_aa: CASSPWGLSNEKLFF

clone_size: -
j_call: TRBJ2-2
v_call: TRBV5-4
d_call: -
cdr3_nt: TGTGCCAGCAGCTTAAGCGGCACCGGGGAGCTGTTTTTT
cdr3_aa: CASSLSGTGELFF

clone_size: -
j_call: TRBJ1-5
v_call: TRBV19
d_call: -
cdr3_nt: TGTGCCAGTAGTATTAACTTGGGGCCGAATCAGCCCCAGCATTTT
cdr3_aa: CASSINLGPNQPQHF

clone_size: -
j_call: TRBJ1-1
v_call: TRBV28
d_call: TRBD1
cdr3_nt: TGTGCCAGCTCCGGCCCGGGACAGATTGTTGAAGCTTTCTTT
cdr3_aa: CASSGPGQIVEAFF

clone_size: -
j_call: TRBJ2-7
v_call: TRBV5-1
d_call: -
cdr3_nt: TGCGCCAGCAGCTTGCCGGACTTATACTACGAGCAGTACTTC
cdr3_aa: CASSLPDLYYEQYF

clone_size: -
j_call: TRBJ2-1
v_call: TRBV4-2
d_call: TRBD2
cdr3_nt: TGTGCCAGCAGCCAAGTAGGGGGGCGGGGGGTCTACAATGAGCAGTTCTTC
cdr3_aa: CASSQVGGRGVYNEQFF

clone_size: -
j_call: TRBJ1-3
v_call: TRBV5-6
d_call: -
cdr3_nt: TGTGCCAGCAGCTTGGTGTACTCTGGAAACACCATATATTTT
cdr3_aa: CASSLVYSGNTIYF

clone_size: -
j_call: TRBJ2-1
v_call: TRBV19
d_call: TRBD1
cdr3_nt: TGTGCCAGTAGTATAGGGGGGACAGACTACAATGAGCAGTTCTTC
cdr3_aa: CASSIGGTDYNEQFF

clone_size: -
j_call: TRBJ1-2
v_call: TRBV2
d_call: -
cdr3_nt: TGTGCCAGCAGTAGGGGCCTGGCAGACTATGGCTACACCTTC
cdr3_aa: CASSRGLADYGYTF

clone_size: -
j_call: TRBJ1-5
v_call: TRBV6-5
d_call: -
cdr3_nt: TGTGCCAGCAGTTTGTCAGGTGCTAACAGGCCCCAGCATTTT
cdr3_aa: CASSLSGANRPQHF

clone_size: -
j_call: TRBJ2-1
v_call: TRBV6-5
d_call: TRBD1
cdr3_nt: TGTGCCAGCAACCGGGACAGGGGGGGGTACAATGAGCAGTTCTTC
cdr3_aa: CASNRDRGGYNEQFF

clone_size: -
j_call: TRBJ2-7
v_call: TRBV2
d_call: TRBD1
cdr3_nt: TGTGCCAGCAGACAGGGGCCTAACTACGAGCAGTACTTC
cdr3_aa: CASRQGPNYEQYF

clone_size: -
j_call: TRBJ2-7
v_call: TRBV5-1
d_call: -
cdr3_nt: TGCGCCAGCAGCTTGGACAGGGGAGGCTACGAGCAGTACTTC
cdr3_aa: CASSLDRGGYEQYF

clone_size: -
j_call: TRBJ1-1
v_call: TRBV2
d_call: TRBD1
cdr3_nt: TGTGCCAGTAGGATCCGACAGGGAAACACTGAAGCTTTCTTT
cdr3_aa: CASRIRQGNTEAFF